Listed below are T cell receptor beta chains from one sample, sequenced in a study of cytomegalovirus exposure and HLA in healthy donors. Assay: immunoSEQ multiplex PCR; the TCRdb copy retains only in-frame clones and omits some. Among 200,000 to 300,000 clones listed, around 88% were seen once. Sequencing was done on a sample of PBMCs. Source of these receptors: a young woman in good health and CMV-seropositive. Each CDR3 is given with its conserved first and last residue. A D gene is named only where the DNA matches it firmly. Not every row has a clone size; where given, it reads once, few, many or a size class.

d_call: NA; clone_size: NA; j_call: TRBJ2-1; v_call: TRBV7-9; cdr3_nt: TGTGCCAGCAGCTTAGTTCTTAGAGCATCCTACAATGAGCAGTTCTTC; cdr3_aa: CASSLVLRASYNEQFF
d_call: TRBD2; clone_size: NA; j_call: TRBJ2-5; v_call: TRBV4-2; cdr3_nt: TGTGCCAGCAGCCAAGATCAGCGGGGTGAGACCCAGTACTTC; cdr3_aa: CASSQDQRGETQYF
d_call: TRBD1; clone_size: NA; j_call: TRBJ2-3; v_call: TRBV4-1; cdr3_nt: TGCGCCAGCAGCCAAGAGCGGACAGGGGCAGATACGCAGTATTTT; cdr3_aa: CASSQERTGADTQYF
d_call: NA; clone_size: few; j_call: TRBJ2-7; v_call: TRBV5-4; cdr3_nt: TGTGCCAGCAGAACCTTTGGCCTCTCCTACGAGCAGTACTTC; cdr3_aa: CASRTFGLSYEQYF
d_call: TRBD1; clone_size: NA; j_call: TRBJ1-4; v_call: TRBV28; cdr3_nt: TGTGCCAGCAGTTTCATTGAGGGACAGGGGCGGGAAAAACTGTTTTTT; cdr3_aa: CASSFIEGQGREKLFF
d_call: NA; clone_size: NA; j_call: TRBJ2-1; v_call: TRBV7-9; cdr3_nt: TGTGCCAGCAGCCCGACAGGACGCTCCTACAATGAGCAGTTCTTC; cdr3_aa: CASSPTGRSYNEQFF
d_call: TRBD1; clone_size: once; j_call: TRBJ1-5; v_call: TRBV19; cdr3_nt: TGTGCCAGTAGTATGGACAGGTATCAGCCCCAGCATTTT; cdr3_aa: CASSMDRYQPQHF
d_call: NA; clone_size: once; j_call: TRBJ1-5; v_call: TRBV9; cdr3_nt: TGTGCCAGCAGCGCAGTAGGTTTCGTGACCCGACTAGACCCCCAGCATTTT; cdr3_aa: CASSAVGFVTRLDPQHF
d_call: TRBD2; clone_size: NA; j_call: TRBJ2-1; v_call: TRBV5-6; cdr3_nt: TGTGCCAGCAGCTTGGGACTAGCCGGTTCCTACAATGAGCAGTTCTTC; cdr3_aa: CASSLGLAGSYNEQFF
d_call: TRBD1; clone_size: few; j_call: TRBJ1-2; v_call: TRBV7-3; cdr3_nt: TGTGCCAGCAGCTTCACACAGGGGTCCCTTTATGGCTACACCTTC; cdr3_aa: CASSFTQGSLYGYTF
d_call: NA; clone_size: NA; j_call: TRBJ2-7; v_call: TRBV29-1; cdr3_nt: TGCAGCGTTTCCAGGGGAAGCTCCTACGAGCAGTACTTC; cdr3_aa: CSVSRGSSYEQYF
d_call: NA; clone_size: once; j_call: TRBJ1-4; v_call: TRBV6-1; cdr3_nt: TGTGCCAGCAGTGGGCTGACGGAGAAACTGTTTTTT; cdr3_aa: CASSGLTEKLFF
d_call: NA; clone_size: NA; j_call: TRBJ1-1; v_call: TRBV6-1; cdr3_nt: TGTGCCAGCAGTGAACGAGTTCGGGCTTTCTTT; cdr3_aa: CASSERVRAFF
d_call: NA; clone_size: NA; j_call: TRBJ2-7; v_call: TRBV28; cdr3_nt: TGTGCCAGCAGTCTCGGGTTAAGGAACTACGAGCAGTACTTC; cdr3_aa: CASSLGLRNYEQYF
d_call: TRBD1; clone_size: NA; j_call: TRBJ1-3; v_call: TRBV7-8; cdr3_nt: TGTGCCAGCAGCCCACGGACAGGGGGCGGAAACACCATATATTTT; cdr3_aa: CASSPRTGGGNTIYF
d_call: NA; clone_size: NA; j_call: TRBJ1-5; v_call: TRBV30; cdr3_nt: TGTGCCGGGGCCCGTTGGGGGGATCAGCCCCAGCATTTT; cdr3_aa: CAGARWGDQPQHF
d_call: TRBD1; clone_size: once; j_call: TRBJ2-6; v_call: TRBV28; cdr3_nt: TGTGCCAGCAACGCCCGGGACAGAGCTTTTCTGGGTGGGAACGTCCTGACTTTC; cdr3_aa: CASNARDRAFLGGNVLTF
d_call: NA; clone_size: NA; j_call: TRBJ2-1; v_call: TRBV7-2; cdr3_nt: TGTGCCAGCAGCCCAGGACAAAACAATGAGCAGTTCTTC; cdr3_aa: CASSPGQNNEQFF
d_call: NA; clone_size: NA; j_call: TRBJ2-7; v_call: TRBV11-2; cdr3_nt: TGTGCCAGCAGCCCCCAAAACAGCGGCTACGAGCAGTACTTC; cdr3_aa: CASSPQNSGYEQYF
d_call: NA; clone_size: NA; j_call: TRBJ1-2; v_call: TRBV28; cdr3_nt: TGTGCCAGCAGTTCCATAGGTCGGGGAAACGATGGCTACACCTTC; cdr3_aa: CASSSIGRGNDGYTF
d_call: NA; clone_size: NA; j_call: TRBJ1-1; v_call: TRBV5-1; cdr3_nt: TGCGCCAGCAGCTTGAAGCGGAGAGGCACTGAAGCTTTCTTT; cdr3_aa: CASSLKRRGTEAFF
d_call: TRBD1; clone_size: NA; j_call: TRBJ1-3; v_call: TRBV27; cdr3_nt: TGTGCCAGCAGCCTCCAGGGGGGCTCTGGAAACACCATATATTTT; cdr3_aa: CASSLQGGSGNTIYF
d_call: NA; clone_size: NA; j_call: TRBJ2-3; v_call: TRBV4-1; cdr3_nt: TGCGCCAGCAGCCAAGAAAGACAGAGCACAGATACGCAGTATTTT; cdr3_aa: CASSQERQSTDTQYF
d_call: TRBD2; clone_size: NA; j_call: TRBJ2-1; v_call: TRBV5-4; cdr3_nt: TGTGCCAGCAGCGGACCGGGACTAGCGCAGAATGAGCAGTTCTTC; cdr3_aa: CASSGPGLAQNEQFF
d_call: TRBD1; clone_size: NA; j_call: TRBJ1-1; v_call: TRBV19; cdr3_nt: TGTGCCAGTAGTGTAACAGGGGGCATCAGGGCTGAAGCTTTCTTT; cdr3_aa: CASSVTGGIRAEAFF
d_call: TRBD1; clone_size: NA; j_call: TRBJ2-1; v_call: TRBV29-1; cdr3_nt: TGCAGCGGGACCGGACAGGGCAATGAGCAGTTCTTC; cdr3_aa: CSGTGQGNEQFF
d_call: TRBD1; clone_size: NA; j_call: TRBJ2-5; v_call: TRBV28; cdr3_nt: TGTGCCAGCCTCCCAGGGGGCGCCCGTTTGGAGACCCAGTACTTC; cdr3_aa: CASLPGGARLETQYF
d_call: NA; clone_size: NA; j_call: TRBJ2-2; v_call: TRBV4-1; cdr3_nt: TGCGCCAGCAGCCAATTATCGTTAAGGAGAAACACCGGGGAGCTGTTTTTT; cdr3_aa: CASSQLSLRRNTGELFF
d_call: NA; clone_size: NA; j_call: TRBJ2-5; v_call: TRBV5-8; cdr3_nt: TGTGCCAGCAGCGGGGCGGATGGTCCAAGGACCCAGTACTTC; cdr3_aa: CASSGADGPRTQYF
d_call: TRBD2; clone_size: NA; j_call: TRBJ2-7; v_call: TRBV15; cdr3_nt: TGTGCCACCAGCAGTTCACGAAGCGGGAGCTCCTACGAGCAGTACTTC; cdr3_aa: CATSSSRSGSSYEQYF
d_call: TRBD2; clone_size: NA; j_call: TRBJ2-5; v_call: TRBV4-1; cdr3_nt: TGCGCCAGCAGCCAAGTGTATCAGTTAGCGGGAGGGACCCGGGAGACCCAGTACTTC; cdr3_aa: CASSQVYQLAGGTRETQYF
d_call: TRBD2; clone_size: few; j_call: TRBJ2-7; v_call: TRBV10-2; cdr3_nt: TGCGCCAGCAGCTACGCCGGGACTAGCGGGAAGAACTACGAGCAGTACTTC; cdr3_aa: CASSYAGTSGKNYEQYF
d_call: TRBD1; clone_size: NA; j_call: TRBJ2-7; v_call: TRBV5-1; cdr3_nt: TGCGCCAGCAGCTTTGACCTCGGGACAGGGGAAGCCTACGAGCAGTACTTC; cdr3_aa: CASSFDLGTGEAYEQYF
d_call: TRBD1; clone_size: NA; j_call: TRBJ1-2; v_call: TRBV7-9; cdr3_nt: TGTGCCAGCAGCTTAGGTCTGAGTTCGGGACAGTCCTATGGCTACACCTTC; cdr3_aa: CASSLGLSSGQSYGYTF
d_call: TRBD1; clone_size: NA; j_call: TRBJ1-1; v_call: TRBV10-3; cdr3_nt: TGTGCCACCTTACCGGGACAGGGGAACACTGAAGCTTTCTTT; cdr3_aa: CATLPGQGNTEAFF
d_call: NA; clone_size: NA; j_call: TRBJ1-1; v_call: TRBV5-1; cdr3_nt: TGCGCCAGCAGCAATACGGGACTGACGAACACTGAAGCTTTCTTT; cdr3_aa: CASSNTGLTNTEAFF
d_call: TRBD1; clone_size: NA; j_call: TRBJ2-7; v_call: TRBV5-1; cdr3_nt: TGCGCCAGCAGCTCGACCGGGACAGGGATCTACGAGCAGTACTTC; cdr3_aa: CASSSTGTGIYEQYF
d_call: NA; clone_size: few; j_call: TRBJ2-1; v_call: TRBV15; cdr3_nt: TGTGCCACCAGCAGCCGGAGGGGGAGGGGATACAATGAGCAGTTCTTC; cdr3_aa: CATSSRRGRGYNEQFF
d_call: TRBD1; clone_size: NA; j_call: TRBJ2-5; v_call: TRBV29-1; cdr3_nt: TGCAGCGTCCACCCCTCGACAGGGATGGAGACCCAGTACTTC; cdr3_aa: CSVHPSTGMETQYF
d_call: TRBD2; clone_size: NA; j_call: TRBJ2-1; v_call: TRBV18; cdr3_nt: TGTGCCAGCTCACCACTAGCGGGGGACTCCTACAATGAGCAGTTCTTC; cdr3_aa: CASSPLAGDSYNEQFF
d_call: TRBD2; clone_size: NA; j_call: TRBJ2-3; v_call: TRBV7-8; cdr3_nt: TGTGCCAGCTTCCCTCCCGCGGCGGGGGAGGCGGATACGCAGTATTTT; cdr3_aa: CASFPPAAGEADTQYF
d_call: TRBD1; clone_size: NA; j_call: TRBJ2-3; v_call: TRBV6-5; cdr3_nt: TGTGCCAGCAGGCGGACAGGGGGCTTAAATACGCAGTATTTT; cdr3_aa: CASRRTGGLNTQYF
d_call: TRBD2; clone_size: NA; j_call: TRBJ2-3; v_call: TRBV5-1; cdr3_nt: TGCGCCAGCAGCTTGGTGGCGGGAGGGGCAGATACGCAGTATTTT; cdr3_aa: CASSLVAGGADTQYF
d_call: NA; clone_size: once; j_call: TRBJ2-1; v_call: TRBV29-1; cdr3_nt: TGCAGCGTTGGCCCTGAGGAGAACGCCTACAATGAGCAGTTCTTC; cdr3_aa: CSVGPEENAYNEQFF
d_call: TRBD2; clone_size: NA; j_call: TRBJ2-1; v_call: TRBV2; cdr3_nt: TGTGCCAGCAGTGCCCCACTAGCGGAGGCCTACAATGAGCAGTTCTTC; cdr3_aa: CASSAPLAEAYNEQFF
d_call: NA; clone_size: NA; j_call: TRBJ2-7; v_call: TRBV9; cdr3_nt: TGTGCCAGCAGCTCCGAAACAGGGATCTGGGGCGAGCAGTACTTC; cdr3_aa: CASSSETGIWGEQYF
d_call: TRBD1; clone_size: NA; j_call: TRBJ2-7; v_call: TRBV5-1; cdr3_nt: TGCGCCAGCAGCTTGGGACAGGGTTCCCACGAGCAGTACTTC; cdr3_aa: CASSLGQGSHEQYF
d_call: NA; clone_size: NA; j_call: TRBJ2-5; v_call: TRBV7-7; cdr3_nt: TGTGCTAGCAGCTTAAGTGCCAACTTTCGGGAGACCCAGTACTTC; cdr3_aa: CASSLSANFRETQYF
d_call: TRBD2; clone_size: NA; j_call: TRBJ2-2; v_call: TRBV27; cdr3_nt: TGTGCCAGCAGTTTGGCCGGCCGGGGGGTACGGTACGACGGGGAGCTGTTTTTT; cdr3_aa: CASSLAGRGVRYDGELFF
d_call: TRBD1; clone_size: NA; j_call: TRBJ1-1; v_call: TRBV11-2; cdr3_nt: TGTGCCAGCAGCTACGGGACAGGGGGTGAAGCTTTCTTT; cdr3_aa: CASSYGTGGEAFF
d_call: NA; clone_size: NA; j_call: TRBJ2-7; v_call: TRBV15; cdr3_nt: TGTGCCACCAGCAGAGGCATTGACAGTCGTCGGTCGGACGAGCAGTACTTC; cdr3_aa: CATSRGIDSRRSDEQYF
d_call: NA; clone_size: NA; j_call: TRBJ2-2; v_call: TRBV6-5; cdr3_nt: TGTGCCAGCAGTCGGACAGCGAACACCGGGGAGCTGTTTTTT; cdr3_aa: CASSRTANTGELFF